The 20 T cell receptor beta chains given below trace back to one sample, sequenced in a study of T cell repertoires in cytomegalovirus infection. TCRdb redid the calling of the reads with MiXCR, one entry per CDR3 protein. The sample carries approximately 910,000 distinct CDR3 sequences, more than 25% recorded once. No antigen is known for these receptors. Sequencing used cultured CD8+ T cells from PBMCs, obtained from culture after CMV antigen stimulation. The receptors here all came from a human donor in good health (CMV status not recorded). Some clones in this sample may be carry-over from other donors' samples.

There are many counts of this clonotype. This chain uses TRBV7-2 with TRBJ2-5; 7 bases map to TRBD2. Germline values: CDR1 SGHTA, CDR2 FQGNSA. This CDR3 contains 18 residues. V dropped 2 bases and J dropped 5; count of bases not matched to a gene: 17. In DNA, the CDR3 is TGTGCCAGCAGCTTAACAGCGGGGACCACCATTGGGGGGGAGACCCAGTACTTC. Its protein is CASSLTAGTTIGGETQYF. The whole variable domain, remainder taken from reference TRBV7-2 and TRBJ2-5, is GAGVSQSPSNKVTEKGKDVELRCDPISGHTALYWYRQSLGQGLEFLIYFQGNSAPDKSGLPSDRFSAERTGGSVSTLTIQRTQQEDSAVYLCASSLTAGTTIGGETQYFGPGTRLLVL.

This clonotype was seen a few times. The chain employs TRBV6-2 or TRBV6-3 and TRBJ2-7, with D tentatively TRBD1 (5 bases). Germline CDR1 is MNHEY and CDR2 is SVGEGT. V lost 2 bases and J 6 bases, leaving 11 bases between the germline ends. This CDR3 region has 13 residues. CDR3 residues: CASSYGAGAEQYV. The CDR3 region has the DNA TGTGCCAGCAGTTACGGGGCAGGAGCCGAGCAGTACGTC.

This clonotype was detected only a few times. The V gene is TRBV19, the J gene TRBJ2-2; unclear D gene. The CDR3 covers 16 residues. V shed 7 bases and J shed 0 bases, with 15 bases lying between them. CDR1 is LNHDA and CDR2 is SQIVND in the germline V gene (reference sequence). The CDR3 sequence is CASTSLGFANTGELFF. CDR3 DNA sequence: TGTGCCAGTACCTCTCTAGGTTTCGCGAACACCGGGGAGCTGTTTTTT.

The table lists this clonotype with many counts. The chain has TRBV7-6 and TRBJ1-6, with 8 bases aligning to TRBD1. Trimming cost V 5 bases and J 6 bases; bases outside gene matches: 3. Germline V gene sequence: CDR1 SGHVS, CDR2 FNYEAQ. This CDR3 region has 14 residues. The CDR3 loop is CASSPTGGNSPLHF. The CDR3, as DNA: TGTGCCAGCAGCCCCACAGGGGGTAATTCACCCCTCCACTTT.

The V and J genes are TRBV11-2 and TRBJ2-7; 10 bases agree with TRBD2. This CDR3 is built from 16 residues. With 1 base clipped from V and 3 bases from J, the junction kept 6 bases outside the gene matches. From germline, CDR1 is SGHAT and CDR2 FQNNGV. The CDR3 bases are TGTGCCAGCAGCTTAGTCCCTTCTAGCGGGGGCTACGAGCAGTACTTC. Translation gives CASSLVPSSGGYEQYF.

CDR3 bases: TGTGCCAGCAGCAGGGAAGGGGCGAACACTGAAGCTTTCTTT. Protein: CASSREGANTEAFF. J is TRBJ1-1 and V is TRBV7-9; D possibly corresponds to TRBD1 (5 bases). Per the germline V gene, CDR1 is SEHNR and CDR2 is FQNEAQ (reference sequence). CDR3 size: 14 residues. V was pared by 5 bases and J by 1 base, with 11 bases between.

The J gene is TRBJ2-1, the V gene TRBV3-1, with D maybe TRBD1 (6 bases). The CDR3 spans 19 residues. Trimming removed 0 bases from V and 4 bases from J, with 22 bases in between. From germline, CDR1 is LGHDT and CDR2 YNNKEL (reference sequence). Written as DNA, the CDR3 is TGTGCCAGCAGCCAAGATCCTACCCCCCCGGGACACTTTTACAATGAGCAGTTCTTC. Encoded protein: CASSQDPTPPGHFYNEQFF.

In this sample, this clonotype turned up a few times. An end of the junction does not agree with germline; a read error may underlie this. The chain employs TRBV4-1 and TRBJ2-3, with TRBD2 matching 13 bases. The germline CDR1 and CDR2 sequences are MGHRA and YSYEKL. This CDR3 spans 16 amino acids. The CDR3 sequence: CASSQGTSGETDTQYF. DNA of the CDR3: TGTGCCAGCAGTCAGGGGACTAGCGGGGAAACAGATACGCAGTATTTT.

This clonotype has only a few counts. This rearrangement joins TRBV7-9 to TRBJ1-1, with no clear D. V was clipped by 1 base and J by 1 base, with 10 bases between them. Germline loops: CDR1 SEHNR, CDR2 FQNEAQ (reference sequence). The length of the CDR3 is 15 residues. The CDR3, as DNA: TGTGCCAGCAGCTTAGAAGGCACTCCGAACACTGAAGCTTTCTTT. Amino acid sequence: CASSLEGTPNTEAFF.

V usage is TRBV27 and J usage is TRBJ1-2; D ambiguous. Germline assignment: CDR1 MNHEY and CDR2 SMNVEV (reference sequence). Trimming removed 0 bases at V and 8 bases at J, with 10 bases between. This CDR3 spans 13 amino acids. For the CDR3, the DNA is TGTGCCAGCAGTTTATCGACGTTCTACGGCTACACCTTC. Its translation is CASSLSTFYGYTF.

This clonotype was counted between two and nine times. V usage is TRBV5-4 and J usage is TRBJ2-3; no reliable D call. The CDR3 consists of 14 residues. Germline V gene lookup returns CDR1 SGHNT and CDR2 YYREEE (reference sequence). Deletions cut 0 bases from V and 4 bases from J, with 9 bases between. The CDR3 sequence: CASSLAVGSDTQYF. The DNA for the CDR3 is TGTGCCAGCAGCTTGGCGGTAGGTTCAGATACGCAGTATTTT.

Ten or more counts support this clonotype. The V call is TRBV6-1, the J call TRBJ1-6; D is ambiguous. Germline CDR1 and CDR2: MNHNS and SASEGT. The germline V and J ends were trimmed by 1 base and 15 bases, with 7 bases remaining between them. This CDR3 spans 11 amino acids. CDR3 DNA: TGTGCCAGCAGTGAAGGGGCAGTCCTCCACTTT. It yields the protein CASSEGAVLHF.

A remark on this clonotype: A much larger clone differs from this one at a single base, so this may be a read error. CDR3 amino acids: CVSSLTGDYGYTF. In DNA form, the CDR3 reads TGTGTCAGCAGTTTAACAGGGGACTATGGCTACACCTTC. The chain joins TRBV27 to TRBJ1-2; 7 nucleotides match TRBD1. This CDR3 is built from 13 residues. In germline, CDR1 is MNHEY, CDR2 SMNVEV (reference sequence).

There are many counts of this clonotype. The rearrangement joins TRBV7-8 to TRBJ2-7; TRBD1 might be the D (6 bases). CDR3 length: 13 amino acids. Germline V lookup: CDR1 SGHVS, CDR2 FQNEAQ. V was clipped by 5 bases and J by 6 bases, with 14 bases between them. CDR3 loop: CASSPGQTGEQYV. CDR3 sequence (DNA): TGTGCCAGCAGCCCCGGCCAGACAGGCGAGCAGTACGTC.

This clonotype was seen at least ten times. CDR3 loop: CASSSLGSGPLNTEAFF. The CDR3 DNA reads TGTGCCAGCAGCTCTTTAGGCTCCGGACCGTTGAACACTGAAGCTTTCTTT. The chain links TRBV7-6 to TRBJ1-1; D remains unclear. The CDR3 spans 17 residues. Deletions cut 4 bases from V and 0 bases from J, with 18 bases between. The germline gives CDR1 SGHVS, CDR2 FNYEAQ.

This CDR3 reads CASSYSGTSPGGEQFF. The CDR3 DNA follows: TGTGCCAGCAGTTACTCGGGGACTAGCCCGGGCGGGGAGCAGTTCTTC. This chain links TRBV6-6 with TRBJ2-1, with 9 bases identical to TRBD2. The CDR3 runs to 16 residues. CDR1 is MNHNY, CDR2 SVGAGI, per germline (reference sequence). V trimming: 0 bases; J trimming: 10 bases; junction bases outside the gene matches: 10.

This clonotype has just a few counts. The chain couples TRBV20-1 to TRBJ1-1, with no clear D. Germline-derived CDR1 and CDR2 are DFQATT and SNEGSKA (reference sequence). The V and J ends lost 4 bases and 5 bases respectively, with 8 bases between them. The CDR3 is made up of 11 amino acids. The CDR3 sequence is CSAKGDTEAFF. CDR3 DNA sequence: TGCAGTGCTAAGGGTGATACTGAAGCTTTCTTT.

This clonotype was observed a handful of times. The rearrangement joins TRBV27 to TRBJ1-3; no definite D call. The V end was cut by 0 bases, the J end by 5 bases, with 11 bases between. CDR3 length: 15 residues. Germline CDR1 reads MNHEY; CDR2 reads SMNVEV (reference sequence). This CDR3 is CASSLSSGRRNTIYF. CDR3 nucleotide sequence: TGTGCCAGCAGTTTATCGAGCGGACGGAGAAACACCATATATTTT.

The V gene is TRBV6-5, the J gene TRBJ1-1, with TRBD1 identical over 7 bases. J gave up 6 bases and V 6 bases, and 10 bases lay outside the gene matches. The CDR3 sequence is 14 residues long. Germline loops: CDR1 MNHEY, CDR2 SVGAGI. CDR3 loop: CASSHRGDLAEAFF. The CDR3 DNA sequence: TGTGCCAGCAGCCACAGGGGCGATCTGGCTGAAGCTTTCTTT.

As DNA, the CDR3 is TGTGCCAGCAGCCCCGTAGCAGGGGGCTTTGAAAAACTGTTTTTT. Amino acid sequence: CASSPVAGGFEKLFF. The genes are TRBV7-6 and TRBJ1-4, with TRBD1 matching over 8 bases. From germline, CDR1 is SGHVS and CDR2 FNYEAQ. With V trimmed by 5 bases and J by 7 bases, 9 bases remained unmatched. The CDR3 contains 15 residues.